Listed here is a single T cell receptor (beta chain). The data are from a study of shared clonotypes between healthy human individuals. In the original workflow: Junction-only sequences without quality scores came from ImmunoSEQ, so filtering differed. TCRdb's copy holds only in-frame clones and misses some; the assay was immunoSEQ multiplex PCR. V and J calls and clone size are as listed in that table; D and trimming were resolved from the DNA. Of around 1 million clones in the sample, less than 85% were seen once. V shed 4 bases and J 7 bases; nucleotides not matched to a gene: 7. The length of the CDR3 is 15 residues. The germline CDR1 and CDR2 sequences are ENHRY and SYGVKD.

The rearrangement joins TRBV10-3 to TRBJ2-7; 13 bases match TRBD2. The sequencing sample was made of memory CD4+ T cells sorted from blood. Subset indicated: CD45RA-negative fraction. This clonotype originated in a man aged 18-30 years in good health. CDR3 protein: CAISGTSGGAGEQYF. CDR3 sequence (DNA): TGTGCCATCAGTGGCACTAGCGGGGGGGCCGGGGAGCAGTACTTC.